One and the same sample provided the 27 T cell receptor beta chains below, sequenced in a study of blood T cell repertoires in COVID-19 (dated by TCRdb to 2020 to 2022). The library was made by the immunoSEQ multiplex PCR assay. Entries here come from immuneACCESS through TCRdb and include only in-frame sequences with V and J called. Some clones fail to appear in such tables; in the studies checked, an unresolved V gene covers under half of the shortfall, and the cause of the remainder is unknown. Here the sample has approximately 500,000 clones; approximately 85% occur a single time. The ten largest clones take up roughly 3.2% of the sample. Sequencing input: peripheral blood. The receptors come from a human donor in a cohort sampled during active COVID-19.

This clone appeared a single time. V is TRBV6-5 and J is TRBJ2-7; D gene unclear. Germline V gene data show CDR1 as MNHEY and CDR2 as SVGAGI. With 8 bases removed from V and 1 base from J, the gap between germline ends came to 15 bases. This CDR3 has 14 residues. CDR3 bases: TGTGCCAGCTATTCCCGTTTTCGGTCCTACGAGCAGTACTTC. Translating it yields CASYSRFRSYEQYF.

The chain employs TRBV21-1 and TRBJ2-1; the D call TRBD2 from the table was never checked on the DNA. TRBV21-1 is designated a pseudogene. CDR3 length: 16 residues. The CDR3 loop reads CASSKSDGSAYNEQFF. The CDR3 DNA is TGTGCCAGCAGCAAATCGGACGGGAGTGCGTACAATGAGCAGTTCTTC.

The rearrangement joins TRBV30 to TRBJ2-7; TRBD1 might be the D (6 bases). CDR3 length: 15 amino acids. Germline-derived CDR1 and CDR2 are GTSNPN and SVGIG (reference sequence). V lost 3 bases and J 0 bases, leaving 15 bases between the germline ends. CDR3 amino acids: CAWSLGQGFSYEQYF. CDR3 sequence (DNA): TGTGCCTGGAGCCTAGGTCAGGGGTTCTCCTACGAGCAGTACTTC.

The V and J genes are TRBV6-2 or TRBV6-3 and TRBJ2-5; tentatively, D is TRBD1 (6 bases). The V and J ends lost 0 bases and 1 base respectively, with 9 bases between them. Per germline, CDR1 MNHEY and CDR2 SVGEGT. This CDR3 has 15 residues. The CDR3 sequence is CASSYSPGAQETQYF. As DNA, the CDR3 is TGTGCCAGCAGTTACTCTCCAGGGGCCCAAGAGACCCAGTACTTC.

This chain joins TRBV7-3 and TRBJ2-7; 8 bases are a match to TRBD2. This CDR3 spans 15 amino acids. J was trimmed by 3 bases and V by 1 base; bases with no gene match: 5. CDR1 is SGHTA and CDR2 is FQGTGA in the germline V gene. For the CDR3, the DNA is TGTGCCAGCAGCTTAAGTAGCGGGGCTGACTACGAGCAGTACTTC. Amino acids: CASSLSSGADYEQYF.

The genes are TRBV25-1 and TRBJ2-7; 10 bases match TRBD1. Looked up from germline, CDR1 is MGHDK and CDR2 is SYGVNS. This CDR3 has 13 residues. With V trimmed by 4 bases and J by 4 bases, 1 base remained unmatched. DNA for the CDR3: TGTGCCAGCAGTGCGGACAGGGGGTACGAGCAGTACTTC. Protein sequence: CASSADRGYEQYF.

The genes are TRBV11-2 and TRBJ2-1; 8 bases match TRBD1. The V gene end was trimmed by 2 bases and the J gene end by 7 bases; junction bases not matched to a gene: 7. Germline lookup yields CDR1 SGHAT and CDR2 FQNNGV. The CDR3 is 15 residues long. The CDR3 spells CASSLRQGAGNEQFF. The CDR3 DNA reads TGTGCCAGCAGCTTACGGCAGGGGGCAGGGAATGAGCAGTTCTTC.

In DNA form, the CDR3 reads TGTGCCAGCAGCCGCACCGGGACAAACTATGGCTACACCTTC. Translated: CASSRTGTNYGYTF. V and J are TRBV7-9 and TRBJ1-2; D is possibly TRBD1 (6 bases). Germline-derived CDR1 and CDR2 are SEHNR and FQNEAQ (reference sequence). CDR3 size: 14 residues. Trimming left V 5 bases short and J 2 bases short, with 12 bases between.

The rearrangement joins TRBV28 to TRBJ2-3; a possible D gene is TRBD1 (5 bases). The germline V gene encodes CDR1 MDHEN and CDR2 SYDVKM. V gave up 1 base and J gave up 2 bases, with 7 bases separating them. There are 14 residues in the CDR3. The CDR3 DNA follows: TGTGCCAGCAGTTTATCGACAGTCACAGATACGCAGTATTTT. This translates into CASSLSTVTDTQYF.

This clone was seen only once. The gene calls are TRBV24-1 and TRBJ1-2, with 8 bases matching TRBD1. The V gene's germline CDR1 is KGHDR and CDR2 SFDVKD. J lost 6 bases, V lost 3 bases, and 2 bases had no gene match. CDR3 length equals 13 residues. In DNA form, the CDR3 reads TGTGCCACCAGTGATCCCAGGGGGCATGGCTACACCTTC. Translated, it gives CATSDPRGHGYTF.

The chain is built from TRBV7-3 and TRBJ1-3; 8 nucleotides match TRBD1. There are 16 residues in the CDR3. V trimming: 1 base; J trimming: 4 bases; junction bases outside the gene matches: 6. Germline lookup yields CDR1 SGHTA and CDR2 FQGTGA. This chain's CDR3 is CASSLNPTGAGNTIYF. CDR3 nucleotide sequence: TGTGCCAGCAGCTTAAACCCGACAGGGGCGGGAAACACCATATATTTT.

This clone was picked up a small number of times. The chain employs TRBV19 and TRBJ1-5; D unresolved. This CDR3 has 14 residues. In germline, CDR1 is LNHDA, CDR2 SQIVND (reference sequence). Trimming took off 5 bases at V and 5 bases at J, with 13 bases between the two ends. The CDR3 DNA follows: TGTGCCAGTAGTTCCACAGCTTTTCATCAGCCCCAGCATTTT. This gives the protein CASSSTAFHQPQHF.

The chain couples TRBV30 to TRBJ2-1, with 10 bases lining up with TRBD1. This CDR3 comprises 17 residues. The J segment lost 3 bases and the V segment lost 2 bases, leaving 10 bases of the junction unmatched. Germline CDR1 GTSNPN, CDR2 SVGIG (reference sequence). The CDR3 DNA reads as TGTGCCTGGAGTAGGGTCTCCGGGACAGGGGTCTACAATGAGCAGTTCTTC. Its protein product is CAWSRVSGTGVYNEQFF.

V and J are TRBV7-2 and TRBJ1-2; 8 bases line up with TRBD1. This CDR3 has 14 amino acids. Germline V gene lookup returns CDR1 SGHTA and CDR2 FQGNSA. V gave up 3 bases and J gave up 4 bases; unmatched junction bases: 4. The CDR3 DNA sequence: TGTGCCAGCAGCTTGGCAGGGGGCGCCTATGGCTACACCTTC. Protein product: CASSLAGGAYGYTF.

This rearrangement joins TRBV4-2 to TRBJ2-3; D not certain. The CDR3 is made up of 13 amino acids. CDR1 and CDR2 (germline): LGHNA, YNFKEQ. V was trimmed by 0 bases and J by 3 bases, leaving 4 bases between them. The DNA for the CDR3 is TGTGCCAGCAGCCAAGATATAACAGATACGCAGTATTTT. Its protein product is CASSQDITDTQYF.

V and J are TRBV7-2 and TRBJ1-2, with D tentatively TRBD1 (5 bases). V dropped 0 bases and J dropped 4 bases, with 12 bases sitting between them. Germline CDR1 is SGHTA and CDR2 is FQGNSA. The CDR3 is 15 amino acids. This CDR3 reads CASSLANDRIYGYTF. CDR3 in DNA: TGTGCCAGCAGCTTAGCGAACGACAGAATCTATGGCTACACCTTC.

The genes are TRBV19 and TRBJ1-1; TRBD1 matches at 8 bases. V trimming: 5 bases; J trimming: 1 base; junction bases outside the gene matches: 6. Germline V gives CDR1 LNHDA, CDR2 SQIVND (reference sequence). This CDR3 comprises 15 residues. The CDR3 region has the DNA TGTGCCAGTAGTCCTTTCGACAGGGGGAACACTGAAGCTTTCTTT. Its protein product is CASSPFDRGNTEAFF.

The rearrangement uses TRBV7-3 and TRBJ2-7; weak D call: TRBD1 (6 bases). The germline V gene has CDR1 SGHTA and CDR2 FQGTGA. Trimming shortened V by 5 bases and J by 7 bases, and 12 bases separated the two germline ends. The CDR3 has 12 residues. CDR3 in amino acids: CASSPTGKEQYF. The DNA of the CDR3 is TGTGCCAGCAGCCCTACAGGGAAAGAGCAGTACTTC. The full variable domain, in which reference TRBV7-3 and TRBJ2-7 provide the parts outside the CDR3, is GAGVSQTPSNKVTEKGKYVELRCDPISGHTALYWYRQSLGQGPEFLIYFQGTGAADDSGLPNDRFFAVRPEGSVSTLKIQRTERGDSAVYLCASSPTGKEQYFGPGTRLTVT.

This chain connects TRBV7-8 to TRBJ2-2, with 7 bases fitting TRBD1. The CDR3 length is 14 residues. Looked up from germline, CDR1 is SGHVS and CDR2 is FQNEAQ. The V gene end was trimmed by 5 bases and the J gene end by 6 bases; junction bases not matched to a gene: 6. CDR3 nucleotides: TGTGCCAGCAGCGAAGACAGGGTAGCCGGGGAGCTGTTTTTT. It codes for CASSEDRVAGELFF.

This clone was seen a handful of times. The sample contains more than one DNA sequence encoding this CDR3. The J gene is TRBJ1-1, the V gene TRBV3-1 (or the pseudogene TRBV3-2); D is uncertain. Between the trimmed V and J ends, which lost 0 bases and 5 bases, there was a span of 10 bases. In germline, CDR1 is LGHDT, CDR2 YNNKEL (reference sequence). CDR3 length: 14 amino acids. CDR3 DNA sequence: TGTGCCAGCAGCCAAGAGAGGAGAGGGACTGAAGCTTTCTTT. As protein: CASSQERRGTEAFF.

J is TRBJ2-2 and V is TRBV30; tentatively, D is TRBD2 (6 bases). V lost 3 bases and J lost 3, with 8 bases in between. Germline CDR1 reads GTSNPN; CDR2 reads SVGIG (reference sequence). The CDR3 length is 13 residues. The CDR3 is CAWSREYTGELFF. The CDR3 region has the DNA TGTGCCTGGAGCCGGGAGTACACCGGGGAGCTGTTTTTT.

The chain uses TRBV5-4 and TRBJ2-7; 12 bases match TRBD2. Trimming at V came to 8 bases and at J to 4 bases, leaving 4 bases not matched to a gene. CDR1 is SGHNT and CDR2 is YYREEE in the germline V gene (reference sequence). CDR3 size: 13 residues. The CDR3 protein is CASKTSGRYEQYF. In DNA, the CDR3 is TGTGCCAGTAAGACTAGCGGGAGATACGAGCAGTACTTC.

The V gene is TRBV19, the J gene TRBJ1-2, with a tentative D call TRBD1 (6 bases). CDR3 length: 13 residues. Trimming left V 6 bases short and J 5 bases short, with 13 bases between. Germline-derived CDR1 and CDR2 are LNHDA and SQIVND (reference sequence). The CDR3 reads CASSRTGMYGYTF. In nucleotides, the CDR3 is TGTGCCAGTAGCCGAACAGGGATGTATGGCTACACCTTC.

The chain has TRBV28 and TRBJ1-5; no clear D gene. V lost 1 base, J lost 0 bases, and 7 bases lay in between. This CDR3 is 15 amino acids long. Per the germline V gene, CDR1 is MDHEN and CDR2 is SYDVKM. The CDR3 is CASSLSSSSNQPQHF. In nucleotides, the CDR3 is TGTGCCAGCAGTTTATCAAGTAGTAGCAATCAGCCCCAGCATTTT.

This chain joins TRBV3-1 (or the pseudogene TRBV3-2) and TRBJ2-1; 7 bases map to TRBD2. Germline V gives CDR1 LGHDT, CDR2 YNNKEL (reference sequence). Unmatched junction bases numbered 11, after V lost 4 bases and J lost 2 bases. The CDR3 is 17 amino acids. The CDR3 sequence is CASSPLAGGEPYNEQFF. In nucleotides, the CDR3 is TGTGCCAGCAGCCCTCTAGCTGGGGGGGAACCCTACAATGAGCAGTTCTTC.

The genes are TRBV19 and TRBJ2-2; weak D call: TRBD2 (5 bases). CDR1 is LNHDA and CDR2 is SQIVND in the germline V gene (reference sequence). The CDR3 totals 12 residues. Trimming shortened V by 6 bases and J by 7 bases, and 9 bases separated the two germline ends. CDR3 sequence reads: CASSPGYGELFF. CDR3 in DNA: TGTGCCAGTAGCCCGGGGTACGGGGAGCTGTTTTTT.

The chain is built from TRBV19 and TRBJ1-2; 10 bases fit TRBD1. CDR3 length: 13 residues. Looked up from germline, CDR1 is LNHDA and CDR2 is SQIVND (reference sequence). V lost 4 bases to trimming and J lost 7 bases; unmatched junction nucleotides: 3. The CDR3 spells CASSRDRGTGYTF. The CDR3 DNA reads TGTGCCAGTAGTAGGGACAGGGGCACTGGCTACACCTTC. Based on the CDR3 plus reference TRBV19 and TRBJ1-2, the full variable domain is DGGITQSPKYLFRKEGQNVTLSCEQNLNHDAMYWYRQDPGQGLRLIYYSQIVNDFQKGDIAEGYSVSREKKESFPLTVTSAQKNPTAFYLCASSRDRGTGYTFGSGTRLTVV.